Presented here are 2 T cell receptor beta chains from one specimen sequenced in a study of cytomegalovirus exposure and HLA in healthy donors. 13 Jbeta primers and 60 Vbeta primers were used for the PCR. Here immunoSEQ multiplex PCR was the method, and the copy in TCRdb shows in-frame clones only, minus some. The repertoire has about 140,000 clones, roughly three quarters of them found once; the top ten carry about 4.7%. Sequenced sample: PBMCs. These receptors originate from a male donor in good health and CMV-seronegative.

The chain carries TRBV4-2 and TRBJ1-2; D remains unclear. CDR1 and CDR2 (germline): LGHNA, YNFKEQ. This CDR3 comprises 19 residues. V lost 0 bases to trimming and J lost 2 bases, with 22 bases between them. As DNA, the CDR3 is TGTGCCAGCAGCCAAGACGCCTGGGAGGGTGCCAATGTAAACTATGGCTACACCTTC. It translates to CASSQDAWEGANVNYGYTF.

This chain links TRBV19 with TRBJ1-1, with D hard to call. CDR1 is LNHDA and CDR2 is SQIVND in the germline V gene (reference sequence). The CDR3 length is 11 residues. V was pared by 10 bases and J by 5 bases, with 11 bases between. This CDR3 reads CATYTGTEAFF. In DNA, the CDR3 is TGTGCCACCTACACGGGAACTGAAGCTTTCTTT.